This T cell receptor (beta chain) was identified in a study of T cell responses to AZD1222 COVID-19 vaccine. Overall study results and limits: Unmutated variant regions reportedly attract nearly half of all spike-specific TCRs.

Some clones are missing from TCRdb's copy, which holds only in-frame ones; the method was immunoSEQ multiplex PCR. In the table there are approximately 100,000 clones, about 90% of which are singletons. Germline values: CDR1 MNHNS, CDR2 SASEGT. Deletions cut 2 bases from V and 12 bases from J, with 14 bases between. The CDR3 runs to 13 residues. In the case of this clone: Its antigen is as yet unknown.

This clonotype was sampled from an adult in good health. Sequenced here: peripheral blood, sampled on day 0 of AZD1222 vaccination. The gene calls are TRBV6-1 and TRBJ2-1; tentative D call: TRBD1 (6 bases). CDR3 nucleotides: TGTGCCAGCAGTGAAAATCAGGGGCAGGGGCAGTTCTTC. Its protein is CASSENQGQGQFF.